The 10 T cell receptor beta chains below come from one sample, sequenced in a study of shared clonotypes between healthy human individuals. Terminally differentiated effector memory CD45RA+ cells were excluded from the naive CD8 cells, which were CD45RO-negative and positively selected for CCR7. The assay was immunoSEQ multiplex PCR, and TCRdb's table has in-frame clones only and misses some. The data contain about 2.1 million clones, 93% of them singletons. The sample consisted of naive CD8+ T cells from PBMCs. All receptors derive from a man between 18 and 35 years old in good health. Some clones in this sample may be carry-over from other donors' samples.

The chain links TRBV9 to TRBJ2-3, with D perhaps TRBD2 (5 bases). This CDR3 contains 19 residues. Trimming removed 0 bases at V and 0 bases at J, with 20 bases between. The germline V gene encodes CDR1 SGDLS and CDR2 YYNGEE. CDR3 amino acids: CASSVGGRVGRLSTDTQYF. CDR3 sequence (DNA): TGTGCCAGCAGCGTAGGAGGGCGAGTAGGGCGATTGAGCACAGATACGCAGTATTTT. The entire variable domain, with the rest obtained from reference TRBV9 and TRBJ2-3, is as follows: DSGVTQTPKHLITATGQRVTLRCSPRSGDLSVYWYQQSLDQGLQFLIQYYNGEERAKGNILERFSAQQFPDLHSELNLSSLELGDSALYFCASSVGGRVGRLSTDTQYFGPGTRLTVL.

The chain couples TRBV16 to TRBJ2-7, with D perhaps matching TRBD1 or TRBD2 (6 bases each). The CDR3 is 16 amino acids. The germline V and J ends were trimmed by 4 bases and 2 bases, with 18 bases remaining between them. Germline assignment: CDR1 KGHSY and CDR2 FQNENV. The CDR3 protein is CASSRRDRPGAYEQYF. The CDR3 bases are TGTGCCAGCAGCCGCCGAGACAGGCCGGGGGCCTACGAGCAGTACTTC.

This chain connects TRBV18 to TRBJ2-6; no clear D gene. This CDR3 region has 16 residues. Trimming shortened V by 3 bases and J by 0 bases, and 9 bases separated the two germline ends. The germline V gene encodes CDR1 KGHSH and CDR2 LQKENI. CDR3 amino acids: CASSPPRNSGANVLTF. In DNA form, the CDR3 reads TGTGCCAGCTCACCCCCGCGGAACTCTGGGGCCAACGTCCTGACTTTC.

The CDR3 DNA sequence: TGTGCCAGCAGCCGGAACCGGGACACCGGGCGGAAACTGTTTTTT. As protein: CASSRNRDTGRKLFF. V and J are TRBV7-9 and TRBJ1-4, with D perhaps TRBD1 (6 bases). The CDR3 is 15 residues long. V shed 5 bases and J shed 11 bases, with 21 bases lying between them. Germline CDR1 reads SEHNR; CDR2 reads FQNEAQ (reference sequence).

The chain links TRBV7-9 to TRBJ2-5, with D uncertain. The germline V gene encodes CDR1 SEHNR and CDR2 FQNEAQ (reference sequence). The CDR3 sequence is 16 residues long. The V gene lost 8 bases and the J gene lost 4 bases, with 23 bases spanning the gap. The CDR3 here is CASSRGEPQVRETQYF. In DNA form, the CDR3 reads TGTGCCAGCTCTCGAGGAGAGCCCCAAGTGAGAGAGACCCAGTACTTC.

In regard to this clone: The same CDR3 arises from other DNA sequences in this sample as well. The chain is built from TRBV28 and TRBJ2-1; TRBD2 matches at 12 bases. Trimming cost V 8 bases and J 4 bases; bases outside gene matches: 0. Germline CDR1 is MDHEN and CDR2 is SYDVKM. This CDR3 region has 13 residues. CDR3: CASGLAGYNEQFF. The CDR3 DNA is TGTGCCAGCGGACTAGCGGGGTACAATGAGCAGTTCTTC.

The rearrangement uses TRBV19 and TRBJ2-5; tentatively, D is TRBD1 or TRBD2 (5 bases each). The CDR3 sequence is 16 residues long. V was cut by 5 bases and J by 6 bases, with 22 bases left in between. Germline V CDR1 and CDR2: LNHDA, SQIVND (reference sequence). The CDR3 DNA sequence: TGTGCCAGTAGTCCCGATGGTGGGGGAGCAGTAAAGACCCAGTACTTC. Protein sequence: CASSPDGGGAVKTQYF.

The J gene is TRBJ2-5, the V gene TRBV9, with unresolved D. With 0 bases removed from V and 2 bases from J, the gap between germline ends came to 11 bases. The CDR3 is 15 residues long. Looked up from germline, CDR1 is SGDLS and CDR2 is YYNGEE. CDR3 coding DNA: TGTGCCAGCAGCGTAGCGGGTGTTCCGCAAGAGACCCAGTACTTC. This sequence encodes CASSVAGVPQETQYF.

This chain links TRBV4-1 with TRBJ2-5; D perhaps matches TRBD2 (6 bases). The germline V gene encodes CDR1 MGHRA and CDR2 YSYEKL. V dropped 6 bases and J dropped 3 bases, with 14 bases sitting between them. The CDR3 has 14 residues. The DNA for the CDR3 is TGCGCCAGCAGTGGAGGGGCAGGCAAAGAGACCCAGTACTTC. Its translation is CASSGGAGKETQYF.

The V and J genes are TRBV11-2 and TRBJ1-4, with TRBD1 identical over 7 bases. This CDR3 is 15 amino acids long. CDR1 and CDR2 from the germline V gene are SGHAT and FQNNGV. Trimming at V came to 4 bases and at J to 14 bases, leaving 16 bases not matched to a gene. The CDR3 region is CASSSRQGPVYRLFF. As DNA, the CDR3 is TGTGCCAGCAGCTCCCGACAGGGCCCGGTCTATCGGCTGTTTTTT.